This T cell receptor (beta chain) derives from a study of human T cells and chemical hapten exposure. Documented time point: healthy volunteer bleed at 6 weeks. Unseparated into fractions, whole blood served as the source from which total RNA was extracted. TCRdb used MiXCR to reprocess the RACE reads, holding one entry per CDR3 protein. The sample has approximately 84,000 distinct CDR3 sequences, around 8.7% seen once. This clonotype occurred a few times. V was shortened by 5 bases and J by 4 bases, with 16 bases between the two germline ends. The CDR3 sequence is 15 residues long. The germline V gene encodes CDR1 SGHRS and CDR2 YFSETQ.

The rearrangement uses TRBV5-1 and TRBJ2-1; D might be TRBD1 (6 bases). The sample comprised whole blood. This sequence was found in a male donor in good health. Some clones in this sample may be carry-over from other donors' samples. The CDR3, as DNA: TGCGCCAGCAGTCCCTTGAGGGGACATTACAATGAGCAGTTCTTC. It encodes CASSPLRGHYNEQFF.